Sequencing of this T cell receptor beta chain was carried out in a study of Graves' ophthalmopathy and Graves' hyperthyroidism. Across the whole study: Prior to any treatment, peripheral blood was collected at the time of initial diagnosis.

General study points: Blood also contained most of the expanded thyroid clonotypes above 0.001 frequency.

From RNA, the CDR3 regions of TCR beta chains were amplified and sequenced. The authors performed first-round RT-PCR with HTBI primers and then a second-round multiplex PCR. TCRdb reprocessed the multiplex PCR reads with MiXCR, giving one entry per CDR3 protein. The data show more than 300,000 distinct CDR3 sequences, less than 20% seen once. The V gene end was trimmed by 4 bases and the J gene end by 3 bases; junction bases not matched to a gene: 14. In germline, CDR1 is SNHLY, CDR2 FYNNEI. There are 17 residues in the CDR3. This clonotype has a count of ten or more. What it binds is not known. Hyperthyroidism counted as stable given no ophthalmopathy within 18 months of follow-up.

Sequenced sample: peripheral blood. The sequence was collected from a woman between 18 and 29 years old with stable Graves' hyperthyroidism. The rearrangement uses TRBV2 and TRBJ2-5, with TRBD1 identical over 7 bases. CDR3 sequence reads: CASSANPGQSAKETQYF. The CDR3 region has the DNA TGTGCCAGCAGTGCCAATCCGGGACAGTCGGCAAAAGAGACCCAGTACTTC.